The 22 T cell receptor beta chains listed next were all sequenced from one sample in a study of radiotherapy plus CTLA-4 blockade in lung cancer (dated by TCRdb to 2016 to 2019). Libraries were constructed by the immunoSEQ multiplex PCR assay. TCRdb mirrors the immuneACCESS table, restricted to in-frame sequences. Some clones are absent from its copies; in checked studies, under half trace to an unresolved V gene, and the reason for the others is unknown. Here the sample has some 90,000 clones; 70% to 90% occur a single time. The ten top clones hold 2% to 2.5% of the sample. The source was peripheral blood, collected from a patient treated with radiotherapy plus ipilimumab. The receptors were sampled from a human donor with non-small cell lung cancer who had a partial response to radiotherapy plus ipilimumab.

This clone was detected only a few times. The chain carries TRBV7-9 and TRBJ1-2, with TRBD1 identical over 9 bases. Trimming removed 5 bases from V and 4 bases from J; junction bases left unmatched: 5. CDR1 is SEHNR, CDR2 FQNEAQ, per germline (reference sequence). The length of the CDR3 is 14 residues. CDR3 residues: CASSQGQGPYGYTF. The CDR3 DNA follows: TGTGCCAGCAGCCAGGGACAGGGACCCTATGGCTACACCTTC.

This clone showed up just once. The V call is TRBV4-1, the J call TRBJ2-2; 10 nucleotides align to TRBD1. J lost 4 bases, V lost 8 bases, and 10 bases had no gene match. The CDR3 sequence is 16 residues long. The germline V gene has CDR1 MGHRA and CDR2 YSYEKL. CDR3 sequence: CASRPGQGSGTGELFF. The CDR3 nucleotides are TGCGCCAGCCGTCCGGGACAGGGGTCTGGCACCGGGGAGCTGTTTTTT.

The rearrangement joins TRBV28 to TRBJ2-5; tentative D call: TRBD2 (5 bases). The length of the CDR3 is 17 residues. Trimming pared 3 bases from V and 3 bases from J, leaving 20 bases between. CDR1 and CDR2 from the germline V gene are MDHEN and SYDVKM. The CDR3 protein is CASSFGISSPSKETQYF. As DNA, the CDR3 is TGTGCCAGCAGTTTCGGAATTTCTAGCCCATCCAAAGAGACCCAGTACTTC.

The V gene is TRBV6-6, the J gene TRBJ2-2; the D is unclear. The CDR3 runs 15 residues. Germline lookup yields CDR1 MNHNY and CDR2 SVGAGI (reference sequence). V lost 0 bases, J lost 4 bases, and 9 bases lay in between. The CDR3, as DNA: TGTGCCAGCAGTTACTCGACACAGAGCACCGGGGAGCTGTTTTTT. Encoded protein: CASSYSTQSTGELFF.

This chain joins TRBV4-2 and TRBJ1-2; 7 nucleotides align to TRBD1. The V gene end was trimmed by 1 base and the J gene end by 1 base; junction bases not matched to a gene: 3. Germline values: CDR1 LGHNA, CDR2 YNFKEQ. This CDR3 spans 15 amino acids. In nucleotides, the CDR3 is TGTGCCAGCAGCCAAGGGGACAGACTTAACTATGGCTACACCTTC. Translated: CASSQGDRLNYGYTF.

In its sample, this clone was seen once. The chain uses TRBV29-1 and TRBJ2-7, with 10 bases aligning to TRBD2. Per the germline V gene, CDR1 is SQVTM and CDR2 is ANQGSEA. This CDR3 is built from 13 residues. Trimming at V came to 6 bases and at J to 5 bases, leaving 7 bases not matched to a gene. The CDR3: CSVLAGAHHEQYF. In DNA, the CDR3 is TGCAGCGTCCTAGCGGGGGCGCACCACGAGCAGTACTTC.

This chain uses TRBV6-5 with TRBJ2-7; 7 bases match TRBD1. The germline CDR1 and CDR2 sequences are MNHEY and SVGAGI. This CDR3 contains 14 residues. V was clipped by 9 bases and J by 4 bases; unmatched bases: 12. The CDR3 sequence is CASFPIGGPYEQYF. In DNA form, the CDR3 reads TGTGCCAGTTTCCCCATAGGGGGCCCTTACGAGCAGTACTTC.

V and J are TRBV19 and TRBJ2-3; 11 bases align to TRBD2. Germline CDR1 is LNHDA and CDR2 is SQIVND (reference sequence). The CDR3 has 15 residues. J was trimmed by 3 bases and V by 3 bases; bases with no gene match: 2. This chain's CDR3 is CASSMTSGKTDTQYF. The CDR3, as DNA: TGTGCCAGTAGTATGACTAGCGGGAAAACAGATACGCAGTATTTT.

The chain joins TRBV7-6 to TRBJ2-7; no definite D call. This CDR3 region has 13 residues. Per the germline V gene, CDR1 is SGHVS and CDR2 is FNYEAQ. With 1 base removed from V and 3 bases from J, the gap between germline ends came to 7 bases. CDR3 DNA: TGTGCCAGCAGCTTAGGGCCAGACTACGAGCAGTACGTC. It is translated as CASSLGPDYEQYV.

The chain combines TRBV7-2 with TRBJ2-5; D is ambiguous. The J call may be in error: the DNA end matches TRBJ2-7 better. The CDR3 consists of 15 residues. CDR1 and CDR2 from the germline V gene are SGHTA and FQGNSA. The CDR3 nucleotides read TGTGCCAGCAGCTTAGCTGCAGGCCTAACGTACGAGCAGTACTTC. Amino acids: CASSLAAGLTYEQYF.

The chain uses TRBV4-2 and TRBJ2-5; 9 positions agree with TRBD1. The germline gives CDR1 LGHNA, CDR2 YNFKEQ. This CDR3 is 17 amino acids long. Trimming took 5 bases from V and 4 from J; bases not matched to a gene: 14. CDR3 loop: CASSSKRRQGDRETQYF. The CDR3, as DNA: TGTGCCAGCAGCTCAAAAAGGCGACAGGGGGACCGAGAGACCCAGTACTTC.

This chain connects TRBV19 to TRBJ1-1; weak D call: TRBD1 (6 bases). V lost 1 base, J lost 5 bases, and 11 bases lay in between. Germline CDR1 LNHDA, CDR2 SQIVND (reference sequence). This CDR3 spans 14 amino acids. CDR3 protein: CASSIVDRRTEAFF. CDR3 bases: TGTGCCAGTAGTATAGTTGACAGGCGAACTGAAGCTTTCTTT.

This rearrangement joins TRBV27 to TRBJ1-1; D uncertain. The CDR3 covers 14 residues. The germline V gene has CDR1 MNHEY and CDR2 SMNVEV (reference sequence). Trimming cost V 3 bases and J 4 bases, with 12 bases left between them. CDR3 amino acids: CASSFWREGTEAFF. Here the CDR3 DNA reads TGTGCCAGCAGTTTTTGGAGGGAGGGCACTGAAGCTTTCTTT.

The chain joins TRBV5-1 to TRBJ2-7, with no clear D. CDR1 SGHRS and CDR2 YFSETQ come from the germline V gene. The V and J ends lost 1 base and 4 bases respectively, with 9 bases between them. This CDR3 contains 13 residues. The CDR3 region has the DNA TGCGCCAGCAGCTTGTCCCAGAAGTACGAGCAGTACTTC. It is translated as CASSLSQKYEQYF.

The V and J genes are TRBV5-6 and TRBJ2-1; TRBD1 matches 11 bases. There are 15 residues in the CDR3. The germline V gene has CDR1 SGHDT and CDR2 YYEEEE. Germline trimming cut 2 bases from V and 4 bases from J; bases unmatched to any gene: 2. CDR3 residues: CASSLGQGAYNEQFF. CDR3 DNA sequence: TGTGCCAGCAGCTTAGGACAGGGGGCATACAATGAGCAGTTCTTC.

The V gene is TRBV28, the J gene TRBJ2-3, with a possible D match to TRBD2 (5 bases). The germline CDR1 and CDR2 sequences are MDHEN and SYDVKM. This CDR3 is built from 15 residues. V shed 2 bases and J shed 1 base, with 10 bases lying between them. CDR3 sequence reads: CASSLRKRGTDTQYF. The CDR3 DNA follows: TGTGCCAGCAGTTTAAGGAAGAGGGGCACAGATACGCAGTATTTT.

V is TRBV5-4 and J is TRBJ2-1, with 7 bases that match TRBD2. The CDR3 covers 15 residues. Germline CDR1 is SGHNT and CDR2 is YYREEE (reference sequence). After removal of 0 bases from V and 8 bases from J, the junction contained 8 bases not matched to a gene. CDR3 sequence: CASSLARGSSYEQFF. In DNA, the CDR3 is TGTGCCAGCAGCTTGGCGCGCGGGAGTAGCTATGAGCAGTTCTTC.

In its sample, this clone was seen once. The genes are TRBV6-5 and TRBJ2-7, with a tentative D call TRBD1 (6 bases). The germline V and J ends were trimmed by 6 bases and 3 bases, with 15 bases remaining between them. Germline-derived CDR1 and CDR2 are MNHEY and SVGAGI. This CDR3 has 14 residues. CDR3 in amino acids: CASSRHGQYYEQYF. CDR3 DNA: TGTGCCAGCAGCCGACACGGACAGTACTACGAGCAGTACTTC.

This clone was observed once. The chain joins TRBV7-2 to TRBJ2-1; TRBD2 aligns across 9 bases. CDR3 length equals 16 residues. Unmatched junction bases numbered 6, after V lost 2 bases and J lost 4 bases. Looked up from germline, CDR1 is SGHTA and CDR2 is FQGNSA. The chain's CDR3 is CASSLPGLALYNEQFF. As DNA, the CDR3 is TGTGCCAGCAGCTTACCCGGACTAGCGCTGTACAATGAGCAGTTCTTC.

The genes are TRBV6-1 and TRBJ1-3, with 7 nucleotides matching TRBD1. Looked up from germline, CDR1 is MNHNS and CDR2 is SASEGT. V gave up 5 bases and J gave up 2 bases; unmatched junction bases: 6. CDR3 length: 15 residues. The CDR3 is CASSLITGAGNTIYF. As DNA, the CDR3 is TGTGCCAGCAGTCTGATCACAGGGGCTGGAAACACCATATATTTT.

This rearrangement joins TRBV18 to TRBJ2-7, with 10 bases fitting TRBD1. Germline CDR1 is KGHSH and CDR2 is LQKENI. This CDR3 has 13 residues. After removal of 3 bases from V and 6 bases from J, the junction contained 2 bases not matched to a gene. CDR3 coding DNA: TGTGCCAGCTCACCGGGACAGGGGCTCGAGCAGTACTTC. This translates into CASSPGQGLEQYF.

The chain has TRBV5-5 and TRBJ2-7; 9 bases agree with TRBD1. With V trimmed by 6 bases and J by 4 bases, 17 bases remained unmatched. The germline V gene has CDR1 SGHKS and CDR2 YYEKEE (reference sequence). The CDR3 covers 17 residues. CDR3 nucleotides: TGTGCCAGCACAAAATCCGGGACAGGGTGGGGTGTTTACGAGCAGTACTTC. This gives the protein CASTKSGTGWGVYEQYF.